The next 18 T cell receptor beta chains were all read from a single sample in a study of cytomegalovirus exposure and HLA in healthy donors. In the PCR, 60 Vbeta and 13 Jbeta primers were used. Generated by immunoSEQ multiplex PCR, the TCRdb table keeps only in-frame clones and is missing some. The table includes 120,000 or so clones, over 60% detected once. Sequenced sample: PBMCs. Receptors originate from a woman in her sixties or seventies in good health and CMV-seropositive.

This clone appeared a few times. The rearrangement uses TRBV7-3 and TRBJ2-5, with a possible D match to TRBD2 (7 bases). The tail of the sequence fits TRBJ2-7 better, so the J call may be wrong. The CDR3 is 15 residues long. Germline-derived CDR1 and CDR2 are SGHTA and FQGTGA. Here the CDR3 DNA reads TGTGCCAGCAGCCTAGGGGGGGGAAAAAACTACGAGCAGTACTTC. Protein product: CASSLGGGKNYEQYF.

The chain combines TRBV4-2 with TRBJ1-1; D not resolved. The CDR3 has 15 amino acids. Germline CDR1 reads LGHNA; CDR2 reads YNFKEQ. The V gene lost 4 bases and the J gene lost 1 base, with 13 bases spanning the gap. CDR3 coding DNA: TGTGCCAGCAGCCGCATGGGAGATAGGAACACTGAAGCTTTCTTT. Protein: CASSRMGDRNTEAFF.

The chain is built from TRBV18 and TRBJ1-3, with TRBD1 identical over 7 bases. The length of the CDR3 is 15 residues. Germline CDR1 KGHSH, CDR2 LQKENI. J lost 0 bases, V lost 4 bases, and 3 bases had no gene match. This CDR3 reads CASSLGTASGNTIYF. Here the CDR3 DNA reads TGTGCCAGCTCACTCGGGACAGCCTCTGGAAACACCATATATTTT.

This clone appeared once. The chain employs TRBV28 and TRBJ1-2; weak D call: TRBD1 (6 bases). Trimming removed 2 bases from V and 4 bases from J, with 8 bases in between. Germline V gene data show CDR1 as MDHEN and CDR2 as SYDVKM. The CDR3 runs to 13 residues. The CDR3 loop is CASSLAGAYGYTF. CDR3 sequence (DNA): TGTGCCAGCAGTTTAGCAGGGGCCTATGGCTACACCTTC.

The rearrangement uses TRBV7-2 and TRBJ2-3; 13 bases line up with TRBD2. Germline CDR1 SGHTA, CDR2 FQGNSA. This CDR3 has 13 residues. J was trimmed by 14 bases and V by 1 base; bases with no gene match: 3. CDR3 bases: TGTGCCAGCAGCTTAGGGACTAGCGGGAGATGGTATTTT. Protein product: CASSLGTSGRWYF.

This chain links TRBV6-5 with TRBJ1-1; the match to TRBD1 covers 7 bases. CDR3 size: 12 residues. The V and J ends lost 6 bases and 11 bases, in that order; junction bases with no gene match: 9. In germline, CDR1 is MNHEY, CDR2 SVGAGI. DNA for the CDR3: TGTGCCAGCAGCAGTGACAGGGTCAGCGCTTTCTTT. Its protein product is CASSSDRVSAFF.

For this clone: At one boundary the junction diverges from the germline segment, which might be a read error. The chain links TRBV7-9 to TRBJ2-7; D is perhaps TRBD2 (5 bases). CDR1 and CDR2 (germline): SEHNR, FQNEAQ (reference sequence). The CDR3 consists of 11 residues. The CDR3 loop reads CSSSSGSLQYF. The DNA for the CDR3 is TGTTCCAGCAGCTCTGGGAGTCTCCAGTACTTC.

This clone was seen once. The J gene is TRBJ1-1, the V gene TRBV6-1; TRBD1 agrees at 8 bases. CDR3 length: 16 residues. V shed 3 bases, J shed 1 base, and the junction held 7 bases outside the gene matches. The germline V gene encodes CDR1 MNHNS and CDR2 SASEGT. CDR3 sequence (DNA): TGTGCCAGCAGTGATCCGGGACAGGTAGAGAACACTGAAGCTTTCTTT. Protein sequence: CASSDPGQVENTEAFF.

In regard to this clone: At one end the junction does not follow the germline gene, possibly because of a read error. The genes are TRBV7-9 and TRBJ2-1; TRBD2 is a possible D gene (5 bases). Germline V gene sequence: CDR1 SEHNR, CDR2 FQNEAQ (reference sequence). The CDR3 is 15 amino acids. CDR3 sequence reads: CSSSWVSGPYNEQFF. CDR3 DNA sequence: TGTTCCAGCAGCTGGGTCAGCGGCCCCTACAATGAGCAGTTCTTC.

This clone appeared once. The CDR3 sequence is CASRISGSGETQYF. As DNA, the CDR3 is TGTGCCAGCAGAATTAGCGGGAGTGGAGAGACCCAGTACTTC. The V and J genes are TRBV6-5 and TRBJ2-5, with 9 bases matching TRBD2. V lost 6 bases and J lost 4; bases outside the gene matches: 6. CDR1 is MNHEY, CDR2 SVGAGI, per germline. The CDR3 totals 14 residues.

This chain links TRBV5-6 with TRBJ1-2, with TRBD1 matching 7 bases. The CDR3 length is 14 residues. V trimming: 5 bases; J trimming: 5 bases; junction bases outside the gene matches: 9. The germline CDR1 and CDR2 sequences are SGHDT and YYEEEE. DNA for the CDR3: TGTGCCAGCAGGGAACCGGGACAGCCGTATGGCTACACCTTC. Amino acids: CASREPGQPYGYTF.

V usage is TRBV21-1 and J usage is TRBJ1-2; the tabulated D call, TRBD1, remains unverified against the DNA. TRBV21-1 constitutes a pseudogene. The CDR3 has 14 residues. CDR3 coding DNA: TGTGCCAGCAGGGACAGACAGGGGTGGAGGGGCTACACCTTC. It is translated as CASRDRQGWRGYTF.

This chain uses TRBV28 with TRBJ2-7; 8 bases agree with TRBD1. CDR1 and CDR2 (germline): MDHEN, SYDVKM. This CDR3 region has 15 residues. Losses at the gene ends were 8 bases for V and 5 bases for J; bases not matched to a gene: 14. CDR3 DNA: TGTGCCAGCCTACTAGCCGGAGCAGGGGGCGACGAGCAGTACTTC. This sequence encodes CASLLAGAGGDEQYF.

The chain's CDR3 is CASTRLAEAFF. Here the CDR3 DNA reads TGTGCCAGCACCCGTCTCGCTGAAGCTTTCTTT. The genes are TRBV28 and TRBJ1-1; D remains ambiguous. The germline V and J ends were trimmed by 7 bases and 6 bases, with 9 bases remaining between them. This CDR3 is 11 amino acids long. The germline V gene encodes CDR1 MDHEN and CDR2 SYDVKM.

This clone was detected once. The chain joins TRBV28 to TRBJ2-6; TRBD1 matches 7 bases. Germline CDR1 is MDHEN and CDR2 is SYDVKM. V was clipped by 7 bases and J by 1 base; unmatched bases: 7. The CDR3 is made up of 16 amino acids. DNA of the CDR3: TGTGCCAGCAAGGGGGCCGGTGAGTCTGGGGCCAACGTCCTGACTTTC. This translates into CASKGAGESGANVLTF.

This clone was observed a handful of times. The chain combines TRBV5-6 with TRBJ2-5; 10 nucleotides align to TRBD1. This CDR3 is built from 16 residues. With V trimmed by 4 bases and J by 5 bases, 11 bases remained unmatched. CDR1 SGHDT and CDR2 YYEEEE come from the germline V gene. CDR3 loop: CASSETWDRGRETQYF. The CDR3, as DNA: TGTGCCAGCAGCGAAACGTGGGACAGGGGTCGGGAGACCCAGTACTTC.

V usage is TRBV20-1 and J usage is TRBJ2-1; no definite D call. V shed 6 bases and J shed 4 bases, with 7 bases lying between them. This CDR3 has 11 amino acids. Germline V gene data show CDR1 as DFQATT and CDR2 as SNEGSKA (reference sequence). The DNA of the CDR3 is TGCAGTGCGCAACAATACAATGAGCAGTTCTTC. It specifies CSAQQYNEQFF.

The V gene is TRBV14, the J gene TRBJ1-3; D not certain. The CDR3 is 15 amino acids. Germline-derived CDR1 and CDR2 are SGHDN and FVKESK. The V and J ends lost 6 bases and 0 bases respectively, with 12 bases between them. The CDR3 is CASSPEANSGNTIYF. The CDR3 DNA follows: TGTGCCAGCAGTCCTGAAGCTAACTCTGGAAACACCATATATTTT. The whole variable domain, filled in from reference TRBV14 and TRBJ1-3, reads EAGVTQFPSHSVIEKGQTVTLRCDPISGHDNLYWYRRVMGKEIKFLLHFVKESKQDESGMPNNRFLAERTGGTYSTLKVQPAELEDSGVYFCASSPEANSGNTIYFGEGSWLTVV.